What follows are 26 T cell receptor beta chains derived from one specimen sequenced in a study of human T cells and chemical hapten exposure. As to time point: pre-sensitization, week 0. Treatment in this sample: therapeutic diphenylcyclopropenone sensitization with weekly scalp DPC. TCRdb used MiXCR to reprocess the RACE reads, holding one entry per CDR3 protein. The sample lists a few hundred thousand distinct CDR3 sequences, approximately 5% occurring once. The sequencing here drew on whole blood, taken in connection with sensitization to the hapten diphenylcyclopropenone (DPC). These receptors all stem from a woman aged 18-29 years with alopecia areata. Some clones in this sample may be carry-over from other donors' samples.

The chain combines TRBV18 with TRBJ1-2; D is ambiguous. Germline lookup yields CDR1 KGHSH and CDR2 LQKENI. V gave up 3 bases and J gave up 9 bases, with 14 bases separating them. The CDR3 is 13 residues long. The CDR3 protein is CASSPPGGLRYTF. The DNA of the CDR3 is TGTGCCAGCTCACCCCCCGGCGGCCTGCGCTACACCTTC.

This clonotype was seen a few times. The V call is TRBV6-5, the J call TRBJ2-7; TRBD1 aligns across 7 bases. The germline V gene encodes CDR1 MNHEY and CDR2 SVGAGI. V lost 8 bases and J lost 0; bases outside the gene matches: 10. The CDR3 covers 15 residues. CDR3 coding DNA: TGTGCCAGCGGATCGACAGGGTGGAACTCCTACGAGCAGTACTTC. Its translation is CASGSTGWNSYEQYF.

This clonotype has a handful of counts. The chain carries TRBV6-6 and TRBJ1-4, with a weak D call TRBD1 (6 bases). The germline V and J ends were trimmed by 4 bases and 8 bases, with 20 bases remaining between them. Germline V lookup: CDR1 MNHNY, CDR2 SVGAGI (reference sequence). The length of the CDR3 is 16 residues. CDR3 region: CASSSLRAGGREKLFF. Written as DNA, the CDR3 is TGTGCCAGCAGTTCCCTTCGAGCGGGGGGGCGCGAAAAACTGTTTTTT.

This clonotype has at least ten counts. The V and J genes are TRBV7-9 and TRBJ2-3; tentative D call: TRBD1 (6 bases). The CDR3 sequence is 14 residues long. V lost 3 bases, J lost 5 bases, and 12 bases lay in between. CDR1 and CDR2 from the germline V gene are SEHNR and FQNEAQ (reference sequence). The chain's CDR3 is CASSLDSFLDTQYF. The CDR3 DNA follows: TGTGCCAGCAGCTTGGACAGTTTTCTAGATACGCAGTATTTT.

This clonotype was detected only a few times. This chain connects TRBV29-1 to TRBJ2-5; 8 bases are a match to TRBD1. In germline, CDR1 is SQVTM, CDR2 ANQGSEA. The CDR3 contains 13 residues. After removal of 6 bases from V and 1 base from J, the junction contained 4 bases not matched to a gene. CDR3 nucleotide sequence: TGCAGCGTCTCCCAGGGGGCCCAAGAGACCCAGTACTTC. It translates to CSVSQGAQETQYF.

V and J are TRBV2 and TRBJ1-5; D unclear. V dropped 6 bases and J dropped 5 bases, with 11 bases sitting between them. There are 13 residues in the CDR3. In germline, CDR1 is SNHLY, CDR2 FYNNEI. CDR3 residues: CASRALEDQPQHF. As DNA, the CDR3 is TGTGCCAGCAGAGCCTTGGAAGATCAGCCCCAGCATTTT.

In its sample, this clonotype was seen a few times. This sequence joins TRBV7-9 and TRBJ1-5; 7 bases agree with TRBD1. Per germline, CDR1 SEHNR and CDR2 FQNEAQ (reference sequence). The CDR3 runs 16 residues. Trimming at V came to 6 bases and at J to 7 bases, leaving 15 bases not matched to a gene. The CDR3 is CASSPLRGGVGQPQHF. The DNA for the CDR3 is TGTGCCAGCAGTCCCCTAAGAGGGGGCGTCGGACAGCCCCAGCATTTT.

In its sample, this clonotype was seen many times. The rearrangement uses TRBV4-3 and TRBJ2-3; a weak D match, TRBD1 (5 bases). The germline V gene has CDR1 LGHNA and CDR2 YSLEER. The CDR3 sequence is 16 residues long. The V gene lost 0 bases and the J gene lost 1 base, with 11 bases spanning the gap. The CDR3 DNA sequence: TGCGCCAGCAGCCAAGATCTAGGGGTGCGCACAGATACGCAGTATTTT. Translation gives CASSQDLGVRTDTQYF.

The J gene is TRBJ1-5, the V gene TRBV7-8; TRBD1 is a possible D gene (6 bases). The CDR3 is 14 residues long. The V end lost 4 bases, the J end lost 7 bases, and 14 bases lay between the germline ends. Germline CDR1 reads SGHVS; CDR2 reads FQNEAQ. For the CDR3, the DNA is TGTGCCAGCAGCTATTCGACAGGATCCCAGCCCCAGCATTTT. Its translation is CASSYSTGSQPQHF.

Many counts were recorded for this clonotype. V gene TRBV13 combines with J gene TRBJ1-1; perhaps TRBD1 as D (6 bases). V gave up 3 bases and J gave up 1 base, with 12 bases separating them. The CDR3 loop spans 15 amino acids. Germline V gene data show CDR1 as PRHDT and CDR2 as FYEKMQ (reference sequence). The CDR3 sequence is CASSLGGAGNTEAFF. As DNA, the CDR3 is TGTGCCAGCAGCTTGGGGGGGGCAGGGAACACTGAAGCTTTCTTT.

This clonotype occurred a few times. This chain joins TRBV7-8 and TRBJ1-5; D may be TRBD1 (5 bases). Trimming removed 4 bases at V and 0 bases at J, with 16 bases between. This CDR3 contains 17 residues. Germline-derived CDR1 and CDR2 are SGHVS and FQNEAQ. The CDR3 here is CASSSDAGGGSNQPQHF. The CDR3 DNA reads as TGTGCCAGCAGCTCAGACGCAGGCGGGGGTAGCAATCAGCCCCAGCATTTT. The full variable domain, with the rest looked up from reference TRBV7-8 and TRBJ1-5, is GAGVSQSPRYKVAKRGQDVALRCDPISGHVSLFWYQQALGQGPEFLTYFQNEAQLDKSGLPSDRFFAERPEGSVSTLKIQRTQQEDSAVYLCASSSDAGGGSNQPQHFGDGTRLSIL.

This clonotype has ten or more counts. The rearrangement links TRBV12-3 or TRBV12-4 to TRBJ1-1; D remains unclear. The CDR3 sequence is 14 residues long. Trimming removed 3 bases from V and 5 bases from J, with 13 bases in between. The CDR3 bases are TGTGCCAGCAGTTTCGAACAGTCCAGAACTGAAGCTTTCTTT. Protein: CASSFEQSRTEAFF.

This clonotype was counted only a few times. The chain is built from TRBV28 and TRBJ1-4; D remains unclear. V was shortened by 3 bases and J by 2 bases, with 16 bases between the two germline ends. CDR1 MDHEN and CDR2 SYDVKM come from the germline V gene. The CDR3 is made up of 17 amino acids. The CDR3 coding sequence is TGTGCCAGCAGTTTGGCGAAACCGGGTCTTACTAATGAAAAACTGTTTTTT. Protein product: CASSLAKPGLTNEKLFF.

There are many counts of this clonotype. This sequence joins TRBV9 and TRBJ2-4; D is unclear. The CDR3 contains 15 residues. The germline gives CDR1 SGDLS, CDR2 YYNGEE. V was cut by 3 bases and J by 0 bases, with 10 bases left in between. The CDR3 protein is CASSALFLAKNIQYF. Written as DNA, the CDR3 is TGTGCCAGCAGCGCACTCTTCCTAGCCAAAAACATTCAGTACTTC. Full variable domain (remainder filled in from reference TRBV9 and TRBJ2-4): DSGVTQTPKHLITATGQRVTLRCSPRSGDLSVYWYQQSLDQGLQFLIQYYNGEERAKGNILERFSAQQFPDLHSELNLSSLELGDSALYFCASSALFLAKNIQYFGAGTRLSVL.

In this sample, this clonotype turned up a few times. The CDR3 DNA is TGTGCCAGCAGTTTCCGGAGTAAACAGGGATGGCCCCAGCATTTT. This sequence encodes CASSFRSKQGWPQHF. V is TRBV28 and J is TRBJ1-5; D possibly corresponds to TRBD1 (6 bases). CDR3 length: 15 residues. V lost 3 bases and J 9 bases, leaving 18 bases between the germline ends. Germline values: CDR1 MDHEN, CDR2 SYDVKM. Full variable domain (rest looked up from reference TRBV28 and TRBJ1-5): DVKVTQSSRYLVKRTGEKVFLECVQDMDHENMFWYRQDPGLGLRLIYFSYDVKMKEKGDIPEGYSVSREKKERFSLILESASTNQTSMYLCASSFRSKQGWPQHFGDGTRLSIL.

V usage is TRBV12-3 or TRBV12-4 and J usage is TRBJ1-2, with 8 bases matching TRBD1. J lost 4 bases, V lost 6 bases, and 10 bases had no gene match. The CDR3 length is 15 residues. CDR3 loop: CASSRLDRDRYGYTF. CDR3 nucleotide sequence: TGTGCCAGCAGCCGACTGGACAGGGACCGCTATGGCTACACCTTC.

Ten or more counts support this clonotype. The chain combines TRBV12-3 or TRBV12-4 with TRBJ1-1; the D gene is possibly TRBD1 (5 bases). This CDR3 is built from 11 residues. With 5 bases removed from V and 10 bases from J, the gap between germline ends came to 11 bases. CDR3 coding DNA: TGTGCCAGCAGTCCAGGGTGGGGAGCTTTCTTT. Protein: CASSPGWGAFF.

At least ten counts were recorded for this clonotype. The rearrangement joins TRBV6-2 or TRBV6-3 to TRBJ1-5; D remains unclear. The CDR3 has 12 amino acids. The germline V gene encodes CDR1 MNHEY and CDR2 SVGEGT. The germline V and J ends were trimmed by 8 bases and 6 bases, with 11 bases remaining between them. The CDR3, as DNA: TGTGCCAGCGGGTACACTGGTCAGCCCCAGCATTTT. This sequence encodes CASGYTGQPQHF.

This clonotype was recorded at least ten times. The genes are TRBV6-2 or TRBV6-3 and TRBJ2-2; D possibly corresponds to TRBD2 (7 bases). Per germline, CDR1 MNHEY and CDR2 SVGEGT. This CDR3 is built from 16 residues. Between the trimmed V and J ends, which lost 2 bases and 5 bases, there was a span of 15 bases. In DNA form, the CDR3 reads TGTGCCAGCAGTTACGTCGGGGGGCCCTCAACCGGGGAGCTGTTTTTT. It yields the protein CASSYVGGPSTGELFF.

The CDR3 DNA sequence: TGTGCCAGCAGTTACGGGGGGAGGGTCTCTGAAGCTTTCTTT. As protein: CASSYGGRVSEAFF. This chain connects TRBV6-5 to TRBJ1-1; a weak D match, TRBD1 (5 bases). V lost 2 bases, J lost 6 bases, and 13 bases lay in between. The CDR3 has 14 residues. The germline V gene encodes CDR1 MNHEY and CDR2 SVGAGI.

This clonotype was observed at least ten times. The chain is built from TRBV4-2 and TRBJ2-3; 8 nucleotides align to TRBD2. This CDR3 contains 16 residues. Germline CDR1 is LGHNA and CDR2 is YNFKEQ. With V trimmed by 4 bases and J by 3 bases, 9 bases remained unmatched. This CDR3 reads CASSREPGLETDTQYF. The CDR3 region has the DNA TGTGCCAGCAGCCGCGAACCGGGACTAGAGACAGATACGCAGTATTTT.

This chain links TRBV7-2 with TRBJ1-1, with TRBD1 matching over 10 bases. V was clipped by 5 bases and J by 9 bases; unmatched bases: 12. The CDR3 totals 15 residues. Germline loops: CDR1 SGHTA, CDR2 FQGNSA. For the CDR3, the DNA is TGTGCCAGCAGCGGTACCGGGACAGGGGTATTACAAGCTTTCTTT. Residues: CASSGTGTGVLQAFF.

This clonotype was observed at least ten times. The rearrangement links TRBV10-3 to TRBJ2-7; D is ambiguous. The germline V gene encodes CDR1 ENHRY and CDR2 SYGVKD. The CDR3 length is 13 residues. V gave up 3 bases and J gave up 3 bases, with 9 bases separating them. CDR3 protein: CAISERAGYEQYF. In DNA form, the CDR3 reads TGTGCCATCAGTGAACGTGCCGGCTACGAGCAGTACTTC.

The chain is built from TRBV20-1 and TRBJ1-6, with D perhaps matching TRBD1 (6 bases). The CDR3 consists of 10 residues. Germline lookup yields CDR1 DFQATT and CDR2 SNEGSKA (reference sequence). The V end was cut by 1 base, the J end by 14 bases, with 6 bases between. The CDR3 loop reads CSARAGALHF. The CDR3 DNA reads TGCAGTGCTAGAGCAGGGGCCCTCCACTTT.

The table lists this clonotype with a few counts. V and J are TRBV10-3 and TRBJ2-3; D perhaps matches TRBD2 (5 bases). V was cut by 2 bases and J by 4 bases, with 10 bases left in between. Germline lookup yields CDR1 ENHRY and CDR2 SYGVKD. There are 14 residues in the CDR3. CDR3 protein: CAISERGVPDTQYF. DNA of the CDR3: TGTGCCATCAGTGAGCGGGGAGTGCCAGATACGCAGTATTTT.

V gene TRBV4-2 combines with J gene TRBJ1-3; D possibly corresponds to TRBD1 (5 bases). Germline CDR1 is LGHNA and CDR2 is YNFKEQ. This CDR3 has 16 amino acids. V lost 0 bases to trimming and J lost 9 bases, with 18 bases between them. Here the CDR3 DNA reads TGTGCCAGCAGCCAAGATCCGGGACTGCGGGCGAGCACCATATATTTT. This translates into CASSQDPGLRASTIYF.